The rows below give T cell receptor beta chains drawn from one sample of a study of T-cell reconstitution after alpha-beta-depleted transplantation in children. Using its own MiXCR run on the PCR reads, TCRdb lists one record per CDR3 protein. This table has around 440,000 distinct CDR3 sequences, around 15% appearing once. Source: PBMCs, mostly from graft donor cells, taken 360 days after TCRalphabeta/CD19-depleted stem cell transplant. The source is a boy under two years old who had a stem cell transplant for Wiskott-Aldrich syndrome, so the T cells may come from the graft donor. CDR3s include the opening cysteine and the closing phenylalanine or tryptophan. The order of the fields is V gene, J gene, clone size, D gene, CDR3 protein, CDR3 DNA. The D gene is left open where the match is weak. Some rows mark clone size as missing; the rest say once, few, many or name a class of expanded clone.

TRBV12-3/TRBV12-4,TRBJ2-7,-,TRBD2,CASSSRGTRIYEQYF,TGTGCCAGCAGTTCGAGAGGGACTAGGATCTACGAGCAGTACTTC
TRBV6-5,TRBJ2-3,-,TRBD2,CASSSSGTSGSLLDTQYF,TGTGCCAGCAGTTCCTCCGGGACTAGCGGGAGTCTATTGGATACGCAGTATTTT
TRBV29-1,TRBJ1-1,-,-,CSVAGRNTEAFF,TGCAGCGTTGCGGGGAGGAACACTGAAGCTTTCTTT
TRBV28,TRBJ1-1,-,-,CASSPSGVRTEAFF,TGTGCCAGCAGTCCCTCCGGGGTCCGGACTGAAGCTTTCTTT
TRBV28,TRBJ2-7,-,-,CASTPRASGEQYF,TGTGCCAGCACCCCCAGGGCGTCTGGCGAGCAGTACTTC
TRBV11-1,TRBJ2-6,-,-,CASSAPTGGGSGANVLTF,TGTGCCAGCAGCGCTCCGACGGGGGGCGGATCTGGGGCCAACGTCCTGACTTTC
TRBV18,TRBJ1-5,-,-,CASSPLARGPQPQHF,TGTGCCAGCTCACCACTCGCCAGGGGTCCTCAGCCCCAGCATTTT
TRBV5-6,TRBJ1-2,-,-,CASSPEGGNGYTF,TGTGCCAGCAGCCCGGAAGGCGGGAACGGCTACACCTTC
TRBV5-1,TRBJ2-1,few,TRBD1,CASRKGGPNNEQFF,TGCGCCAGCAGAAAAGGGGGCCCAAACAATGAGCAGTTCTTC
TRBV9,TRBJ2-2,few,-,CASSPADGVAANTGELFF,TGTGCCAGCAGCCCCGCCGATGGAGTAGCGGCGAACACCGGGGAGCTGTTTTTT
TRBV12-3/TRBV12-4,TRBJ2-4,-,TRBD1,CASSHRGLAKNIQYF,TGTGCCAGCAGTCACAGGGGGCTCGCCAAAAACATTCAGTACTTC
TRBV11-1,TRBJ2-5,few,-,CASRLFRGILTPQETQYF,TGTGCCAGCAGGTTATTTAGGGGTATTCTAACCCCTCAAGAGACCCAGTACTTC
TRBV5-1,TRBJ2-2,-,-,CASSLTDRGGPNTGELFF,TGCGCCAGCAGCCTAACCGACAGGGGAGGGCCGAACACCGGGGAGCTGTTTTTT
TRBV5-1,TRBJ2-1,-,TRBD1,CASSSLRDRVGNEQFF,TGCGCCAGCAGCTCACTCCGGGACAGGGTAGGCAATGAGCAGTTCTTC
TRBV24-1,TRBJ2-3,many,TRBD2,CATSDASGRYTDTQYF,TGTGCCACCAGTGATGCTAGCGGGAGATACACAGATACGCAGTATTTT
TRBV20-1,TRBJ2-1,-,-,CSASLGTGEQFF,TGCAGTGCTAGCTTAGGCACCGGTGAGCAGTTCTTC
TRBV4-2,TRBJ1-2,few,-,CASSQDRRLGGYTF,TGTGCCAGCAGCCAAGATCGCAGGTTAGGGGGCTACACCTTC
TRBV20-1,TRBJ2-5,-,-,CSALGWETQYF,TGCAGTGCTCTGGGTTGGGAGACCCAGTACTTC
TRBV7-9,TRBJ2-1,-,TRBD1,CASSPRDRSYNEQFF,TGTGCCAGCAGCCCCCGGGACAGATCCTACAATGAGCAGTTCTTC
TRBV7-8,TRBJ2-1,-,TRBD2,CASSLRGGYDEQFF,TGTGCCAGCAGCTTGCGGGGGGGCTATGATGAGCAGTTCTTC
TRBV24-1,TRBJ2-1,few,-,CATSDPAPSSYNEQFF,TGTGCCACCAGTGATCCAGCCCCGAGCTCCTACAATGAGCAGTTCTTC
TRBV30,TRBJ1-5,-,-,CAWSKGGGRQPQHF,TGTGCCTGGAGTAAAGGCGGAGGGAGGCAGCCCCAGCATTTT
TRBV29-1,TRBJ2-3,few,-,CSVEERGGSTDTQYF,TGCAGCGTTGAAGAGAGAGGCGGTAGCACAGATACGCAGTATTTT
TRBV30,TRBJ2-1,-,TRBD2,CAWDLLAGPNNEQFF,TGTGCCTGGGATTTACTAGCGGGACCAAACAATGAGCAGTTCTTC
TRBV4-3,TRBJ2-6,-,TRBD1,CASSPFPRGQFFSGANVLTF,TGCGCCAGCAGCCCTTTTCCCAGGGGGCAATTTTTCTCTGGGGCCAACGTCCTGACTTTC
TRBV7-6,TRBJ2-5,few,TRBD2,CASSPGVLAGDFQETQYF,TGTGCCAGCAGCCCCGGGGTCCTAGCGGGGGACTTCCAAGAGACCCAGTACTTC
TRBV11-2,TRBJ2-2,-,TRBD1,CASSPGDRDTGELFF,TGTGCCAGCAGCCCCGGGGACAGAGACACCGGGGAGCTGTTTTTT
TRBV4-2,TRBJ2-7,few,TRBD2,CASSQDGGGGYYEQYF,TGTGCCAGCAGCCAAGATGGCGGGGGGGGCTACTACGAGCAGTACTTC